The 27 T cell receptor beta chains below were found in one sample sequenced in a study of CD8+CD57+ T cells in acquired aplastic anemia. Genomic DNA acted as the template from which TCR beta VDJ combination and CDR3 sequence profiling were carried out. TCRdb redid the calling of the reads with MiXCR, one entry per CDR3 protein. The sample gives about 180,000 distinct CDR3 sequences, nearly 50% of which show up once; 13% is in the top ten. Patients picked for sequencing had shown CD8+CD57+ cell expansion detected by flow cytometry. Sequencing used sorted CD4+, CD8+, or CD8+CD57+ T cells (not recorded which) from PBMCs. The origin of the receptors is a human donor with aplastic anemia.

The chain recombines TRBV25-1 with TRBJ1-2, with D possibly being TRBD1 (5 bases). V lost 10 bases, J lost 7 bases, and 16 bases lay in between. Germline V gene lookup returns CDR1 MGHDK and CDR2 SYGVNS. The CDR3 contains 12 residues. The CDR3 nucleotides are TGTGCCATCCTGGGGCCCCGTGCTGGCTACACCTTC. It is translated as CAILGPRAGYTF.

The rearrangement links TRBV12-5 to TRBJ1-2; a possible D gene is TRBD1 (6 bases). Germline V lookup: CDR1 LGHNT, CDR2 FRNRAP. V lost 6 bases and J 4 bases, leaving 12 bases between the germline ends. This CDR3 comprises 13 residues. The CDR3 protein is CASGPEDSYGYTF. The CDR3 coding sequence is TGTGCTAGTGGGCCGGAGGACAGCTATGGCTACACCTTC.

V is TRBV29-1 and J is TRBJ1-1; D not certain. Germline V lookup: CDR1 SQVTM, CDR2 ANQGSEA. The V end was cut by 4 bases, the J end by 11 bases, with 11 bases between. The CDR3 length is 10 residues. As DNA, the CDR3 is TGCAGCGTTGGAGCTCTAGACGCTTTCTTT. It yields the protein CSVGALDAFF. The whole variable domain, remainder taken from reference TRBV29-1 and TRBJ1-1, is SAVISQKPSRDICQRGTSLTIQCQVDSQVTMMFWYRQQPGQSLTLIATANQGSEATYESGFVIDKFPISRPNLTFSTLTVSNMSPEDSSIYLCSVGALDAFFGQGTRLTVV.

This clonotype was observed at least ten times. The rearrangement joins TRBV3-1 to TRBJ1-6; no definite D call. V dropped 1 base and J dropped 13 bases, with 11 bases sitting between them. The germline V gene has CDR1 LGHDT and CDR2 YNNKEL (reference sequence). The CDR3 runs to 13 residues. This chain's CDR3 is CASSQGIGNPLHF. The CDR3 bases are TGTGCCAGCAGCCAAGGTATAGGGAACCCCCTCCACTTT. The variable domain in full, completed from reference TRBV3-1 and TRBJ1-6, reads DTAVSQTPKYLVTQMGNDKSIKCEQNLGHDTMYWYKQDSKKFLKIMFSYNNKELIINETVPNRFSPKSPDKAHLNLHINSLELGDSAVYFCASSQGIGNPLHFGNGTRLTVT.

The chain combines TRBV5-4 with TRBJ2-6; D assignment may be TRBD1 or TRBD2 (5 bases each). V gave up 2 bases and J gave up 0 bases, with 24 bases separating them. The CDR3 is 21 amino acids. CDR1 is SGHNT, CDR2 YYREEE, per germline (reference sequence). CDR3 DNA: TGTGCCAGCAGCTTTCCCAAACGACCGGGACCATCGAACTCTGGGGCCAACGTCCTGACTTTC. It codes for CASSFPKRPGPSNSGANVLTF.

This chain connects TRBV24-1 to TRBJ2-2; D possibly corresponds to TRBD2 (5 bases). In germline, CDR1 is KGHDR, CDR2 SFDVKD. Trimming left V 5 bases short and J 5 bases short, with 11 bases between. CDR3 length equals 14 residues. The CDR3 DNA follows: TGTGCCACCAGTGTCCGGACGGGGACCGGGGAGCTGTTTTTT. Translated: CATSVRTGTGELFF.

The chain has TRBV7-8 and TRBJ2-1; D unresolved. The CDR3 contains 16 residues. Trimming took off 5 bases at V and 5 bases at J, with 19 bases between the two ends. Germline V gene lookup returns CDR1 SGHVS and CDR2 FQNEAQ. CDR3 amino acids: CASSPRLEMRNNEQFF. CDR3 sequence (DNA): TGTGCCAGCAGCCCCCGCCTGGAGATGCGCAACAATGAGCAGTTCTTC. The entire variable domain, with the rest obtained from reference TRBV7-8 and TRBJ2-1, is as follows: GAGVSQSPRYKVAKRGQDVALRCDPISGHVSLFWYQQALGQGPEFLTYFQNEAQLDKSGLPSDRFFAERPEGSVSTLKIQRTQQEDSAVYLCASSPRLEMRNNEQFFGPGTRLTVL.

This clonotype was counted ten times or more. J is TRBJ2-5 and V is TRBV10-1; D is uncertain. CDR1 and CDR2 from the germline V gene are WNHNN and SYGVQD (reference sequence). CDR3 length: 14 residues. V was pared by 0 bases and J by 2 bases, with 7 bases between. The CDR3 DNA reads TGCGCCAGCAGTGAGTCGGCAGAGCAAGAGACCCAGTACTTC. It specifies CASSESAEQETQYF.

This clonotype occurred once. The chain combines TRBV19 with TRBJ1-6; 8 bases align to TRBD1. Germline V gives CDR1 LNHDA, CDR2 SQIVND (reference sequence). The CDR3 is 15 residues long. V lost 4 bases to trimming and J lost 6 bases; unmatched junction nucleotides: 5. The CDR3 coding sequence is TGTGCCAGTAGTACAGGACAGGGCCCTAATTCACCCCTCCACTTT. Amino acids: CASSTGQGPNSPLHF.

The chain carries TRBV12-3 or TRBV12-4 and TRBJ2-7; 8 bases line up with TRBD1. Unmatched junction bases numbered 10, after V lost 3 bases and J lost 6 bases. The CDR3 sequence is 15 residues long. CDR3 amino acids: CASSFGGQGGLEQYF. CDR3 coding DNA: TGTGCCAGCAGTTTTGGTGGACAGGGAGGCCTCGAGCAGTACTTC.

At least ten counts were recorded for this clonotype. This chain links TRBV7-3 with TRBJ1-1, with no clear D. CDR3 length: 13 residues. The V gene's germline CDR1 is SGHTA and CDR2 FQGTGA. The V end lost 1 base, the J end lost 5 bases, and 8 bases lay between the germline ends. CDR3 nucleotide sequence: TGTGCCAGCAGCTTAAGGTCCCGGACTGAAGCTTTCTTT. This encodes CASSLRSRTEAFF.

This clonotype has a handful of counts. This rearrangement joins TRBV29-1 to TRBJ2-2; 12 bases are a match to TRBD1. This CDR3 region has 14 residues. J was trimmed by 7 bases and V by 6 bases; bases with no gene match: 6. The germline V gene has CDR1 SQVTM and CDR2 ANQGSEA. In nucleotides, the CDR3 is TGCAGCGTGGTCGGGACAGGGGGCCACGGGGAGCTGTTTTTT. Translating gives CSVVGTGGHGELFF.

The sample holds many counts of this clonotype. The chain is built from TRBV2 and TRBJ2-3; 10 nucleotides agree with TRBD2. This CDR3 comprises 13 residues. Per germline, CDR1 SNHLY and CDR2 FYNNEI. V was pared by 5 bases and J by 8 bases, with 4 bases of the junction left unmatched. This chain's CDR3 is CASSTSGAGTQYF. CDR3 sequence (DNA): TGTGCCAGCAGTACTAGCGGGGCAGGTACGCAGTATTTT. The variable domain in full, with the rest retrieved from reference TRBV2 and TRBJ2-3, is EPEVTQTPSHQVTQMGQEVILRCVPISNHLYFYWYRQILGQKVEFLVSFYNNEISEKSEIFDDQFSVERPDGSNFTLKIRSTKLEDSAMYFCASSTSGAGTQYFGPGTRLTVL.

This clonotype was detected only once. It may be a read error: a sequence one base away is much more abundant. The J gene is TRBJ2-3, the V gene TRBV6-2 or TRBV6-3; no clear D gene. CDR3 length: 15 residues. V gave up 5 bases and J gave up 6 bases, with 18 bases separating them. CDR1 MNHEY and CDR2 SVGEGT come from the germline V gene. The CDR3 region has the DNA TGTGCCAGCAGTGCCGACCCCCCGAAAATGGATACGCAGTATTTT. Its translation: CASSADPPKMDTQYF.

V is TRBV27 and J is TRBJ2-5; TRBD2 aligns across 13 bases. V was pared by 5 bases and J by 4 bases, with 13 bases of the junction left unmatched. The CDR3 runs to 18 residues. CDR1 is MNHEY, CDR2 SMNVEV, per germline (reference sequence). CDR3 protein: CASSPPYTSGGAIETQYF. The CDR3 DNA reads as TGTGCCAGCAGTCCCCCCTACACTAGCGGGGGGGCCATAGAGACCCAGTACTTC.

The rearrangement uses TRBV24-1 and TRBJ2-5, with TRBD2 matching 10 bases. The CDR3 covers 15 residues. Germline CDR1 KGHDR, CDR2 SFDVKD. V shed 4 bases and J 5 bases; nucleotides not matched to a gene: 6. Written as DNA, the CDR3 is TGTGCCACCAGTGACCCTAGCGGGAGTGCGGAGACCCAGTACTTC. It translates to CATSDPSGSAETQYF.

This clonotype was counted ten times or more. The gene calls are TRBV6-1 and TRBJ2-7, with a weak D call TRBD2 (5 bases). Germline loops: CDR1 MNHNS, CDR2 SASEGT. Trimming took 7 bases from V and 0 from J, leaving 13 bases between them. The CDR3 contains 14 residues. The chain's CDR3 is CASNRGASSYEQYF. The DNA for the CDR3 is TGTGCCAGCAATCGGGGTGCGAGCTCCTACGAGCAGTACTTC.

This sequence joins TRBV10-3 and TRBJ2-2; no reliable D call. The CDR3 is made up of 13 amino acids. Trimming cost V 3 bases and J 6 bases, with 8 bases left between them. Looked up from germline, CDR1 is ENHRY and CDR2 is SYGVKD. This CDR3 is CAISDPLAGELFF. CDR3 DNA sequence: TGTGCCATCAGTGACCCTCTGGCCGGGGAGCTGTTTTTT.

This clonotype was detected only a few times. The chain joins TRBV7-2 to TRBJ2-1; D ambiguous. The better agreement between TRBJ2-5 and the DNA end casts doubt on the J call. Looked up from germline, CDR1 is SGHTA and CDR2 is FQGNSA. The CDR3 has 11 residues. The CDR3 DNA sequence: TGTGCCAGCAGCTCTCTTGAGACCCAGTACTTC. This gives the protein CASSSLETQYF.

CDR3 coding DNA: TGTGCCAGCAGCCTCCGGACTAGCGGGGAGACCCAAGAGACCCAGTACTTC. Amino acids: CASSLRTSGETQETQYF. The chain employs TRBV13 and TRBJ2-5; 12 nucleotides align to TRBD2. The CDR3 spans 17 residues. The ends lost 5 bases at V and 1 base at J; junction bases unmatched: 8. From germline, CDR1 is PRHDT and CDR2 FYEKMQ (reference sequence).

Of note for this clonotype: One base away lies a much larger clone, so this may be a sequencing read error. The rearrangement links TRBV10-3 to TRBJ1-4; TRBD1 is a possible D gene (6 bases). V was pared by 10 bases and J by 7 bases, with 22 bases between. This CDR3 is built from 15 residues. CDR1 and CDR2 from the germline V gene are ENHRY and SYGVKD. DNA for the CDR3: TGTGCCAGCAGGGCAGGGGACATGAATACTGAAAAACTGTTTTTT. Encoded protein: CASRAGDMNTEKLFF.

V gene TRBV7-6 combines with J gene TRBJ2-7; 9 nucleotides line up with TRBD2. The CDR3 is made up of 14 amino acids. The V gene end was trimmed by 5 bases and the J gene end by 6 bases; junction bases not matched to a gene: 8. Germline lookup yields CDR1 SGHVS and CDR2 FNYEAQ. For the CDR3, the DNA is TGTGCCAGCAGCCAAACGGGGCGGGAGGGCGAGCAGTACTTC. It specifies CASSQTGREGEQYF.

The rearrangement joins TRBV15 to TRBJ2-7, with 7 bases fitting TRBD1. Germline V CDR1 and CDR2: LNHNV, YYDKDF (reference sequence). J gave up 3 bases and V 4 bases, and 12 bases lay outside the gene matches. The CDR3 has 16 amino acids. The chain's CDR3 is CATSNRGFQTLYEQYF. The CDR3 bases are TGTGCCACCAGCAACAGGGGATTTCAAACTCTCTACGAGCAGTACTTC.

The chain has TRBV19 and TRBJ2-7; 8 bases line up with TRBD1. Germline values: CDR1 LNHDA, CDR2 SQIVND (reference sequence). The CDR3 is 13 amino acids. The V gene end was trimmed by 7 bases and the J gene end by 5 bases; junction bases not matched to a gene: 7. The CDR3: CASKEQGEHEQYF. The CDR3 bases are TGTGCCAGTAAGGAACAGGGGGAGCACGAGCAGTACTTC. Looking up the rest from reference TRBV19 and TRBJ2-7 gives the full variable domain: DGGITQSPKYLFRKEGQNVTLSCEQNLNHDAMYWYRQDPGQGLRLIYYSQIVNDFQKGDIAEGYSVSREKKESFPLTVTSAQKNPTAFYLCASKEQGEHEQYFGPGTRLTVT.

The chain links TRBV15 to TRBJ1-4, with unresolved D. The V and J ends lost 1 base and 4 bases respectively, with 7 bases between them. This CDR3 has 14 residues. CDR1 and CDR2 from the germline V gene are LNHNV and YYDKDF (reference sequence). The DNA for the CDR3 is TGTGCCACCAGCAGAGGGGAGAATAATGAAAAACTGTTTTTT. Amino acid sequence: CATSRGENNEKLFF.

V and J are TRBV25-1 and TRBJ1-2, with D perhaps matching TRBD1 (5 bases). Germline CDR1 is MGHDK and CDR2 is SYGVNS. V was trimmed by 2 bases and J by 6 bases, leaving 13 bases between them. The CDR3 sequence is 14 residues long. CDR3: CASSEGGYTNGYTF. CDR3 in DNA: TGTGCCAGCAGTGAAGGGGGGTATACGAATGGCTACACCTTC.

The genes are TRBV25-1 and TRBJ1-6; 12 bases map to TRBD1. J gave up 10 bases and V 5 bases, and 9 bases lay outside the gene matches. This CDR3 has 16 residues. Germline V CDR1 and CDR2: MGHDK, SYGVNS. The CDR3 bases are TGTGCCAGCAGTCTCCGGGACAGGGGGCTAAAATCACCCCTCCACTTT. Translated: CASSLRDRGLKSPLHF.